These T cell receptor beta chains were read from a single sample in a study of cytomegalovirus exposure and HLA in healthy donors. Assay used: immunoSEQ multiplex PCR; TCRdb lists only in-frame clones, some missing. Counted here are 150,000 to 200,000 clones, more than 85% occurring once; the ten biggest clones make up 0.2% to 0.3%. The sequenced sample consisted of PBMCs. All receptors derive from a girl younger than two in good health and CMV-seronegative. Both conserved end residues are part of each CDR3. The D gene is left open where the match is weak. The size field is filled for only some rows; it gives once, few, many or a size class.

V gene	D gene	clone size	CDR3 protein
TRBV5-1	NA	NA	CASSLVRGGGGYTF
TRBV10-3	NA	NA	CAISHGGGTDTQYF
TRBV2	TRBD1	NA	CASSRQGLGTGELFF
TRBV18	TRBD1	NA	CASSPGRQGAFSQPQHF
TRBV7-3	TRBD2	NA	CASSLAGGQDTQYF
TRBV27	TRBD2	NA	CASPRLAGGVGELFF
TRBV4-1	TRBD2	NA	CASSQEGLSGGRKTQYF
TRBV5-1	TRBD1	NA	CASSLSGGESGQGPIVAKNIQYF
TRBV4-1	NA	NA	CASSQGHPEYEQYF
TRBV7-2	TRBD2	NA	CASSLDSASGNYNEQFF
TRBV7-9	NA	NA	CASSRGQSNEKLFF
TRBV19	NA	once	CASSVGGGRNTGELFF
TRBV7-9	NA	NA	CASSLNGGDTEAFF
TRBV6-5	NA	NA	CASKGEDSMNTEAFF
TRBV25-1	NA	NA	CASSRGYPYYEQYF
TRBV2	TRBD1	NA	CASRETGDQPQHF
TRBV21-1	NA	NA	CASSKGWDREQQPQHF
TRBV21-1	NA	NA	CASSASDWYYEQYF